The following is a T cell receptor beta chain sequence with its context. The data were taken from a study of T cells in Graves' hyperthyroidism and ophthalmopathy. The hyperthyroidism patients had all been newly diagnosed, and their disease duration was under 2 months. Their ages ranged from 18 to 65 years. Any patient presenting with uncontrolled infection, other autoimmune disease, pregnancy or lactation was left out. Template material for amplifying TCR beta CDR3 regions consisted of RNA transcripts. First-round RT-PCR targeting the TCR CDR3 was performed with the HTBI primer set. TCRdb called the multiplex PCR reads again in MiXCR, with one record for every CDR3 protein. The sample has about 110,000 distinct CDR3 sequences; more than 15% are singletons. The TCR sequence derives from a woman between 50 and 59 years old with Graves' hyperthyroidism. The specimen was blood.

The CDR3 protein is CSAPDRVETQYF. CDR3 DNA sequence: TGCAGTGCTCCCGACAGGGTGGAGACCCAGTACTTC. This chain uses TRBV20-1 with TRBJ2-5, with 7 bases fitting TRBD1. Germline assignment: CDR1 DFQATT and CDR2 SNEGSKA (reference sequence). The CDR3 has 12 amino acids. The V and J ends lost 5 bases and 5 bases, in that order; junction bases with no gene match: 5.